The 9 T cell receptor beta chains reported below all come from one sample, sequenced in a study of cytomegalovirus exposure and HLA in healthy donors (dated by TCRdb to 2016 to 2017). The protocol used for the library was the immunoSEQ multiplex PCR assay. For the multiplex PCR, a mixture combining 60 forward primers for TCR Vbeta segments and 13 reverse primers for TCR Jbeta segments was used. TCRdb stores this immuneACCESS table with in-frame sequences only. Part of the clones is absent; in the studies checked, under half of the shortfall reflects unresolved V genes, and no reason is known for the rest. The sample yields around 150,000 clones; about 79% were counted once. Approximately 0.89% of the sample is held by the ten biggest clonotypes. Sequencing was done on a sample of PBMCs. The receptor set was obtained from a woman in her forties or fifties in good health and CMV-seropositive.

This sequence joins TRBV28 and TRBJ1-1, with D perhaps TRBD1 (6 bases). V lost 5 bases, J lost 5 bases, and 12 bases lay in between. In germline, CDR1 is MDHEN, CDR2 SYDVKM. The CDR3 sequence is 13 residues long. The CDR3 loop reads CASSTRTETEAFF. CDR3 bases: TGTGCCAGCAGTACTCGGACAGAAACTGAAGCTTTCTTT.

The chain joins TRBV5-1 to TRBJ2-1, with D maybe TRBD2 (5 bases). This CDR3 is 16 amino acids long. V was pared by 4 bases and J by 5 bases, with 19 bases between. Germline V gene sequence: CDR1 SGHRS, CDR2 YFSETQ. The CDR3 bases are TGCGCCAGCAGCCGGGCGGGCGTGAGAACAGACAATGAGCAGTTCTTC. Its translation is CASSRAGVRTDNEQFF.

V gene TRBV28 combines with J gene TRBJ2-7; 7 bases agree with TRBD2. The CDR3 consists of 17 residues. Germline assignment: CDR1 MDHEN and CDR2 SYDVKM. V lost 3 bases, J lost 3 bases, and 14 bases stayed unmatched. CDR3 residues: CASSFFLVLGGGYEQYF. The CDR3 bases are TGTGCCAGCAGTTTCTTTCTCGTACTTGGCGGGGGCTACGAGCAGTACTTC.

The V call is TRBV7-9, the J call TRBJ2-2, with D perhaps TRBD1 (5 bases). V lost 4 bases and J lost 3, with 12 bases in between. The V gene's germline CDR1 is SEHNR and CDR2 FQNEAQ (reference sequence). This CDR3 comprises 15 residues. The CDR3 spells CASSSATVDTGELFF. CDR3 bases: TGTGCCAGCAGCTCGGCGACAGTGGACACCGGGGAGCTGTTTTTT.

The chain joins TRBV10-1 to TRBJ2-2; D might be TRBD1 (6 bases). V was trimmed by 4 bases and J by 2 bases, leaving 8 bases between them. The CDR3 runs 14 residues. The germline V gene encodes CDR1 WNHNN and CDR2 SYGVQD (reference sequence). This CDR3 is CASSADSNTGELFF. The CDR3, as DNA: TGCGCCAGCAGTGCGGACAGCAACACCGGGGAGCTGTTTTTT.

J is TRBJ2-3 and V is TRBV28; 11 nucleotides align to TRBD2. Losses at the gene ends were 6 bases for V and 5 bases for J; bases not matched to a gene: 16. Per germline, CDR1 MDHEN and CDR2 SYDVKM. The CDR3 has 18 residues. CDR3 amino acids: CASRSGTSGAGMLDTQYF. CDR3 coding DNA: TGTGCCAGCAGATCCGGGACTAGCGGCGCAGGAATGTTAGATACGCAGTATTTT.

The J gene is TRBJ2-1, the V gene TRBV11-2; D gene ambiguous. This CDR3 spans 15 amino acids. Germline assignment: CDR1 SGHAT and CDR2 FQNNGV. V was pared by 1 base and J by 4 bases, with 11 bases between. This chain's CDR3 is CASSLAVRSYNEQFF. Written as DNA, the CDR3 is TGTGCCAGCAGCTTAGCTGTTAGATCTTACAATGAGCAGTTCTTC.

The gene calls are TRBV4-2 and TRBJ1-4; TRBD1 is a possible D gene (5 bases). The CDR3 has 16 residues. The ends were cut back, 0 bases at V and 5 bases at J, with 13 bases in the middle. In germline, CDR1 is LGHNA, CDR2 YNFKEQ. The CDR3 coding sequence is TGTGCCAGCAGCCAAGATCTGACAGCAGGAAATGAAAAACTGTTTTTT. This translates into CASSQDLTAGNEKLFF.

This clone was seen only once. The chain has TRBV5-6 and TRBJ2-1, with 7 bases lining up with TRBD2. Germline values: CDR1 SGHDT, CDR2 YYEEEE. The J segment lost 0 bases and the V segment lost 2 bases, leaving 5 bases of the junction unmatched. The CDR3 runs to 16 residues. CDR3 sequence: CASSFLAESSYNEQFF. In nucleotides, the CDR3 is TGTGCCAGCAGCTTTCTAGCGGAGAGCTCCTACAATGAGCAGTTCTTC.